The 22 T cell receptor beta chains presented below share a single source sample, sequenced in a study of blood T cells in healthy people across ages. Through a sample-barcoded 5' primer and a J-beta primer mix, a second PCR was run for roughly 6 to 12 cycles. TCRdb analysed the 5' RACE reads with MiXCR anew, one entry per CDR3 protein. The data contain approximately 880,000 distinct CDR3 sequences, about 48% of them seen just once; the ten biggest clones take up around 15%. Material: blood. These receptors were obtained from a man younger than 45 in good health.

This clonotype was seen once. The CDR3: CATSDRTGKNEQFF. The CDR3, as DNA: TGTGCCACCAGTGATCGCACAGGGAAAAATGAGCAGTTCTTC. The gene calls are TRBV24-1 and TRBJ2-1, with D maybe TRBD1 (6 bases). V was clipped by 3 bases and J by 7 bases, with 12 bases between them. The CDR3 has 14 amino acids. CDR1 and CDR2 (germline): KGHDR, SFDVKD.

The rearrangement joins TRBV7-3 to TRBJ2-2, with D hard to call. CDR1 and CDR2 (germline): SGHTA, FQGTGA. This CDR3 is built from 16 residues. V dropped 1 base and J dropped 1 base, with 10 bases sitting between them. DNA for the CDR3: TGTGCCAGCAGCTTAAGAAGTCCGGTGAACACCGGGGAGCTGTTTTTT. It specifies CASSLRSPVNTGELFF.

This clonotype was seen many times. V usage is TRBV29-1 and J usage is TRBJ2-3; 9 nucleotides match TRBD1. J lost 0 bases, V lost 3 bases, and 7 bases had no gene match. CDR1 SQVTM and CDR2 ANQGSEA come from the germline V gene. This CDR3 has 16 amino acids. The CDR3 loop reads CSVDGWTGDSTDTQYF. CDR3 nucleotides: TGCAGCGTTGATGGCTGGACAGGGGATAGCACAGATACGCAGTATTTT.

The chain joins TRBV20-1 to TRBJ2-1, with 7 bases fitting TRBD2. CDR1 is DFQATT, CDR2 SNEGSKA, per germline (reference sequence). V dropped 5 bases and J dropped 8; count of bases not matched to a gene: 9. There are 13 residues in the CDR3. The CDR3 DNA sequence: TGCAGTGCTGTAGCGGGCGGTTGGGATGAGCAGTTCTTC. It translates to CSAVAGGWDEQFF.

This chain links TRBV24-1 with TRBJ2-3; TRBD2 is a possible D gene (5 bases). CDR3 length: 17 residues. V lost 2 bases and J lost 8, with 22 bases in between. CDR1 is KGHDR and CDR2 is SFDVKD in the germline V gene. The CDR3 is CATSDSETIISRGTQYF. The DNA for the CDR3 is TGTGCCACCAGTGATTCTGAGACTATCATCTCTCGGGGTACGCAGTATTTT.

The chain joins TRBV6-2 or TRBV6-3 to TRBJ2-7; 7 bases agree with TRBD2. The CDR3 spans 17 residues. Germline values: CDR1 MNHEY, CDR2 SVGEGT. V gave up 5 bases and J gave up 0 bases; unmatched junction bases: 13. CDR3 bases: TGTGCCAGCAGTCACGGGACCAGCGGGACTTCCTCCTACGAGCAGTACTTC. Translating it yields CASSHGTSGTSSYEQYF.

CDR3 sequence (DNA): TGTGCCAGCAATGGACTACTTGACAATGAGCAGTTCTTC. Amino acid sequence: CASNGLLDNEQFF. The J gene is TRBJ2-1, the V gene TRBV9; D possibly corresponds to TRBD2 (6 bases). CDR1 and CDR2 (germline): SGDLS, YYNGEE. The CDR3 extends over 13 amino acids. The ends were cut back, 6 bases at V and 5 bases at J, with 12 bases in the middle.

The table lists this clonotype with many counts. The chain joins TRBV7-2 to TRBJ2-7; D unresolved. The CDR3 contains 14 residues. The ends were cut back, 5 bases at V and 3 bases at J, with 14 bases in the middle. Germline CDR1 reads SGHTA; CDR2 reads FQGNSA. CDR3: CASSRTERRYEQYF. As DNA, the CDR3 is TGTGCCAGCAGCCGGACGGAGAGGCGCTACGAGCAGTACTTC.

This clonotype showed up just a few times. V and J are TRBV10-3 and TRBJ2-1; D gene uncertain. This CDR3 spans 11 amino acids. The V gene's germline CDR1 is ENHRY and CDR2 SYGVKD. Trimming shortened V by 4 bases and J by 8 bases, and 6 bases separated the two germline ends. CDR3 sequence (DNA): TGTGCCATCAGTGTGGGGTATGAGCAGTTCTTC. This gives the protein CAISVGYEQFF.

The V and J genes are TRBV7-2 and TRBJ1-1; D gene unclear. The CDR3 has 15 amino acids. The germline V gene has CDR1 SGHTA and CDR2 FQGNSA. The V end was cut by 4 bases, the J end by 1 base, with 13 bases between. The CDR3 spells CASSSRTATNTEAFF. DNA for the CDR3: TGTGCCAGCAGCTCCCGGACGGCTACGAACACTGAAGCTTTCTTT. Combining the CDR3 with reference TRBV7-2 and TRBJ1-1 gives the whole variable domain GAGVSQSPSNKVTEKGKDVELRCDPISGHTALYWYRQSLGQGLEFLIYFQGNSAPDKSGLPSDRFSAERTGGSVSTLTIQRTQQEDSAVYLCASSSRTATNTEAFFGQGTRLTVV.

This clonotype has only a few counts. The rearrangement uses TRBV6-6 and TRBJ2-7; maybe TRBD1 (6 bases). The CDR3 spans 17 residues. The germline gives CDR1 MNHNY, CDR2 SVGAGI (reference sequence). The V end lost 1 base, the J end lost 6 bases, and 22 bases lay between the germline ends. The CDR3 loop reads CASSYYRTEPLSGEQYF. The CDR3 DNA follows: TGTGCCAGCAGTTACTACCGGACAGAACCTCTATCGGGCGAGCAGTACTTC.

J is TRBJ2-7 and V is TRBV4-1; D is undetermined. Trimming cost V 9 bases and J 0 bases, with 18 bases left between them. From germline, CDR1 is MGHRA and CDR2 YSYEKL. This CDR3 region has 15 residues. The CDR3 DNA follows: TGCGCCAGTTACCAGATACAGAGCAGCTCCTACGAGCAGTACTTC. This encodes CASYQIQSSSYEQYF.

Note on this clonotype: This sequence may be a read error, since a much larger clone differs from it by one base. The V gene is TRBV7-2, the J gene TRBJ1-6; 12 positions agree with TRBD1. The CDR3 extends over 16 amino acids. The germline V gene has CDR1 SGHTA and CDR2 FQGNSA. The CDR3 spells CASSRGTGGFDSPLYF. CDR3 sequence (DNA): TGTGCCAGCAGTCGGGGGACAGGGGGCTTTGATTCACCCCTCTACTTT. Looking up the rest from reference TRBV7-2 and TRBJ1-6 gives the full variable domain: GAGVSQSPSNKVTEKGKDVELRCDPISGHTALYWYRQSLGQGLEFLIYFQGNSAPDKSGLPSDRFSAERTGGSVSTLTIQRTQQEDSAVYLCASSRGTGGFDSPLYFGNGTRLTVT.

The chain recombines TRBV6-2 or TRBV6-3 with TRBJ2-1; 11 bases fit TRBD1. CDR1 is MNHEY, CDR2 SVGEGT, per germline. This CDR3 is built from 16 residues. The junction had 8 bases not matched to a gene; V was cut back by 5 bases and J by 5 bases. CDR3 amino acids: CASSQPGQGVHNEQFF. In DNA, the CDR3 is TGTGCCAGCAGTCAGCCGGGACAGGGGGTTCACAATGAGCAGTTCTTC.

Note on this clonotype: Relative to the germline gene, one junction end is altered; a read error may explain this. The gene calls are TRBV27 and TRBJ2-1; D gene unclear. The CDR3 contains 12 residues. Germline CDR1 MNHEY, CDR2 SMNVEV (reference sequence). The CDR3 DNA reads TGTGCCGGCAGGCCCCACCCCGGTGAGCAGTTCTTC. Translating gives CAGRPHPGEQFF.

This clonotype was seen many times. V gene TRBV6-5 combines with J gene TRBJ1-2; 8 positions agree with TRBD1. The V gene end was trimmed by 7 bases and the J gene end by 3 bases; junction bases not matched to a gene: 10. Germline V gives CDR1 MNHEY, CDR2 SVGAGI. This CDR3 contains 15 residues. CDR3 amino acids: CASKRTGSPDYGYTF. The CDR3 bases are TGTGCCAGCAAGAGGACAGGGTCCCCCGACTATGGCTACACCTTC.

The chain combines TRBV6-5 with TRBJ1-4; no clear D gene. The ends were cut back, 0 bases at V and 10 bases at J, with 9 bases in the middle. This CDR3 has 13 residues. Germline loops: CDR1 MNHEY, CDR2 SVGAGI. CDR3 in DNA: TGTGCCAGCAGTTACTCAGGCCTCGGAAAACTGTTTTTT. This gives the protein CASSYSGLGKLFF.

This clonotype was detected many times. The chain combines TRBV10-3 with TRBJ2-3; D unresolved. CDR1 and CDR2 (germline): ENHRY, SYGVKD. The CDR3 is 15 residues long. Deletions cut 4 bases from V and 0 bases from J, with 11 bases between. The CDR3 spells CAISGNVPSTDTQYF. CDR3 in DNA: TGTGCCATCAGTGGGAATGTCCCTAGCACAGATACGCAGTATTTT.

CDR3 bases: TGCGCCAGCAGCCGCCGACAGGGGAAGGAGAGCTACACCTTC. Amino acids: CASSRRQGKESYTF. The rearrangement uses TRBV4-3 and TRBJ1-2; 8 bases are a match to TRBD1. Trimming at V came to 4 bases and at J to 9 bases, leaving 10 bases not matched to a gene. The CDR3 has 14 residues. CDR1 is LGHNA, CDR2 YSLEER, per germline.

V gene TRBV3-1 combines with J gene TRBJ2-1; 12 nucleotides match TRBD2. V lost 5 bases and J lost 8; bases outside the gene matches: 7. The germline V gene encodes CDR1 LGHDT and CDR2 YNNKEL (reference sequence). This CDR3 contains 15 residues. The CDR3 loop reads CASSDLAGGPHEQFF. Written as DNA, the CDR3 is TGTGCCAGCAGCGACCTAGCGGGAGGGCCTCATGAGCAGTTCTTC.

This clonotype was seen many times. A single base separates this from a much larger clone, so it may be a read error. The J gene is TRBJ2-1, the V gene TRBV7-9, with TRBD2 matching over 7 bases. The J call is in doubt because the DNA end fits TRBJ2-7 better. Germline values: CDR1 SEHNR, CDR2 FQNEAQ (reference sequence). This CDR3 has 17 residues. The chain's CDR3 is CASNKGRVADSYNEQYF. The CDR3 DNA sequence: TGTGCCAGCAACAAAGGGAGGGTAGCGGACTCCTACAATGAGCAGTACTTC.

This chain connects TRBV7-2 to TRBJ2-1; no reliable D call. The length of the CDR3 is 11 residues. Germline V CDR1 and CDR2: SGHTA, FQGNSA. The V and J ends lost 5 bases and 9 bases respectively, with 8 bases between them. CDR3 sequence reads: CASSPQFEQFF. The CDR3 region has the DNA TGTGCCAGCAGCCCGCAGTTTGAGCAGTTCTTC. Complete variable domain (other parts from reference TRBV7-2 and TRBJ2-1): GAGVSQSPSNKVTEKGKDVELRCDPISGHTALYWYRQSLGQGLEFLIYFQGNSAPDKSGLPSDRFSAERTGGSVSTLTIQRTQQEDSAVYLCASSPQFEQFFGPGTRLTVL.